Below are 17 T cell receptor beta chains sequenced from a single sample in a study of blood T cells in healthy people across ages. Then a second PCR, running about 6 to 12 cycles, was carried out with a sample-barcoded 5' primer and a J-beta primer mix. TCRdb ran MiXCR on the 5' RACE reads and lists one entry per CDR3 protein. Here the sample spans approximately 670,000 distinct CDR3 sequences, 40% to 45% being singletons. Sequenced: blood. The receptors come from an older man in good health.

In this sample, this clonotype turned up a few times. The rearrangement joins TRBV10-3 to TRBJ2-7, with D maybe TRBD1 (6 bases). There are 16 residues in the CDR3. The V gene's germline CDR1 is ENHRY and CDR2 SYGVKD. Trimming pared 3 bases from V and 2 bases from J, leaving 17 bases between. The chain's CDR3 is CAISDFRDGQPYEQYF. In DNA form, the CDR3 reads TGTGCCATCAGTGATTTCCGGGACGGACAGCCCTACGAGCAGTACTTC.

This chain uses TRBV6-2 or TRBV6-3 with TRBJ1-1; 9 bases agree with TRBD1. V shed 6 bases, J shed 4 bases, and the junction held 9 bases outside the gene matches. The CDR3 totals 15 residues. The germline V gene has CDR1 MNHEY and CDR2 SVGEGT. The CDR3 protein is CASSSTGGASTEAFF. CDR3 DNA: TGTGCCAGCAGCTCTACAGGGGGCGCGAGCACTGAAGCTTTCTTT.

The chain links TRBV6-2 or TRBV6-3 to TRBJ2-4; TRBD1 matches at 7 bases. The J call is in doubt because the DNA end fits TRBJ2-7 better. The CDR3 consists of 15 residues. CDR1 and CDR2 (germline): MNHEY, SVGEGT. CDR3 DNA sequence: TGTGCCAGCAGTCCGGAACACTCGACAGGGTGCGAGCAGTACTTC. Translation: CASSPEHSTGCEQYF.

The chain has TRBV20-1 and TRBJ1-2; weak D call: TRBD1 (6 bases). The CDR3 spans 13 residues. The V and J ends lost 2 bases and 8 bases respectively, with 15 bases between them. The germline CDR1 and CDR2 sequences are DFQATT and SNEGSKA (reference sequence). The chain's CDR3 is CSARRRGLRGYTF. For the CDR3, the DNA is TGCAGTGCTAGACGGAGGGGGTTGCGGGGCTACACCTTC.

On this clonotype: A read error may explain this, as a much larger clone is one base away. The chain carries TRBV7-9 and TRBJ2-3; TRBD2 matches 14 bases. The CDR3 covers 16 residues. The germline V gene encodes CDR1 SEHNR and CDR2 FQNEAQ (reference sequence). The CDR3 region is CASGLTTSGRADTQYF. CDR3 bases: TGTGCCAGCGGCTTGACGACTAGCGGGAGGGCAGATACGCAGTATTTT. Combining the CDR3 with reference TRBV7-9 and TRBJ2-3 gives the whole variable domain DTGVSQNPRHKITKRGQNVTFRCDPISEHNRLYWYRQTLGQGPEFLTYFQNEAQLEKSRLLSDRFSAERPKGSFSTLEIQRTEQGDSAMYLCASGLTTSGRADTQYFGPGTRLTVL.

The sample holds a few counts of this clonotype. This chain links TRBV3-1 with TRBJ2-1; TRBD2 matches 8 bases. The trim removed 8 bases at V and 8 bases at J, leaving 11 bases unmatched. Germline assignment: CDR1 LGHDT and CDR2 YNNKEL (reference sequence). The CDR3 loop spans 14 amino acids. The CDR3: CASRGGTSHDEQFF. CDR3 DNA sequence: TGTGCCAGCCGGGGCGGGACTAGTCATGATGAGCAGTTCTTC.

The gene calls are TRBV10-3 and TRBJ1-1; 7 bases fit TRBD1. Germline CDR1 and CDR2: ENHRY and SYGVKD. The junction had 3 bases not matched to a gene; V was cut back by 6 bases and J by 8 bases. The CDR3 sequence is 11 residues long. The CDR3 DNA follows: TGTGCCATCAGCCCGGGACAGGAAGCTTTCTTT. It encodes CAISPGQEAFF.

This rearrangement joins TRBV24-1 to TRBJ2-3; the D gene is possibly TRBD1 (6 bases). V was pared by 9 bases and J by 0 bases, with 18 bases between. The CDR3 is made up of 16 amino acids. In germline, CDR1 is KGHDR, CDR2 SFDVKD. DNA of the CDR3: TGTGCCACCTTCCACGCCGGGACAACTAGCACAGATACGCAGTATTTT. Protein: CATFHAGTTSTDTQYF.

The rearrangement joins TRBV4-3 to TRBJ2-5; 11 positions agree with TRBD1. The CDR3 has 16 amino acids. Germline-derived CDR1 and CDR2 are LGHNA and YSLEER. J lost 11 bases, V lost 1 base, and 12 bases had no gene match. The CDR3 is CASSQVGGQGARRQYF. CDR3 in DNA: TGCGCCAGCAGCCAAGTAGGAGGACAGGGGGCGCGGCGGCAGTACTTC.

The rearrangement joins TRBV4-2 to TRBJ1-2, with 7 bases identical to TRBD1. Germline loops: CDR1 LGHNA, CDR2 YNFKEQ. V dropped 3 bases and J dropped 6; count of bases not matched to a gene: 7. The CDR3 runs 14 residues. This CDR3 reads CASSHHGTEHGYTF. The DNA for the CDR3 is TGTGCCAGCAGCCACCACGGGACAGAACATGGCTACACCTTC.

This clonotype was detected many times. The genes are TRBV20-1 and TRBJ2-1; no clear D. Germline lookup yields CDR1 DFQATT and CDR2 SNEGSKA (reference sequence). V lost 4 bases and J 0 bases, leaving 16 bases between the germline ends. The CDR3 has 16 amino acids. CDR3 amino acids: CSANGPTRSSYNEQFF. CDR3 DNA: TGCAGTGCTAACGGGCCTACCAGGAGCTCCTACAATGAGCAGTTCTTC.

The sample holds a few counts of this clonotype. The chain recombines TRBV20-1 with TRBJ2-7; possibly TRBD1 for D (5 bases). Germline values: CDR1 DFQATT, CDR2 SNEGSKA (reference sequence). Trimming took off 1 base at V and 7 bases at J, with 17 bases between the two ends. The CDR3 runs to 14 residues. CDR3 in amino acids: CSARGTGALFEQYF. The DNA for the CDR3 is TGCAGTGCTAGAGGCACTGGGGCCCTTTTTGAGCAGTACTTC.

This clonotype was observed a few times. The chain is built from TRBV6-5 and TRBJ1-2; no clear D gene. The CDR3 runs to 14 residues. V was shortened by 6 bases and J by 0 bases, with 11 bases between the two germline ends. Germline values: CDR1 MNHEY, CDR2 SVGAGI. DNA for the CDR3: TGTGCCAGCAGCACCCGGGCGTCTAACTATGGCTACACCTTC. It codes for CASSTRASNYGYTF.

In this sample, this clonotype turned up once. The chain is built from TRBV14 and TRBJ2-1; D remains unclear. Trimming cost V 3 bases and J 7 bases, with 10 bases left between them. CDR3 size: 13 residues. Germline V CDR1 and CDR2: SGHDN, FVKESK. Written as DNA, the CDR3 is TGTGCCAGCAGCCATAGACTTAAAAATGAGCAGTTCTTC. Translated: CASSHRLKNEQFF.

A note on this clonotype: One end of the junction does not line up with germline, which may come from a read error. The CDR3 is CASGQGGRQTTDTQYF. In DNA, the CDR3 is TGCGCCAGCGGCCAGGGGGGCCGCCAAACGACAGATACGCAGTATTTT. The V gene is TRBV4-3, the J gene TRBJ2-3, with D possibly matching TRBD1 (7 bases). The CDR3 is 16 residues long. Germline V CDR1 and CDR2: LGHNA, YSLEER.

The chain couples TRBV7-2 to TRBJ2-7, with TRBD1 identical over 9 bases. The length of the CDR3 is 17 residues. The V and J ends lost 5 bases and 0 bases, in that order; junction bases with no gene match: 11. Germline V CDR1 and CDR2: SGHTA, FQGNSA. The CDR3 spells CASSPGTGRGSSYEQYF. The CDR3 DNA reads TGTGCCAGCAGCCCCGGGACAGGGAGGGGTAGCTCCTACGAGCAGTACTTC.

The J gene is TRBJ2-1, the V gene TRBV6-5; no clear D. The CDR3 spans 14 residues. From germline, CDR1 is MNHEY and CDR2 SVGAGI. V was shortened by 5 bases and J by 0 bases, with 8 bases between the two germline ends. As DNA, the CDR3 is TGTGCCAGCAGTGACCTTACCTCCTACAATGAGCAGTTCTTC. It is translated as CASSDLTSYNEQFF.